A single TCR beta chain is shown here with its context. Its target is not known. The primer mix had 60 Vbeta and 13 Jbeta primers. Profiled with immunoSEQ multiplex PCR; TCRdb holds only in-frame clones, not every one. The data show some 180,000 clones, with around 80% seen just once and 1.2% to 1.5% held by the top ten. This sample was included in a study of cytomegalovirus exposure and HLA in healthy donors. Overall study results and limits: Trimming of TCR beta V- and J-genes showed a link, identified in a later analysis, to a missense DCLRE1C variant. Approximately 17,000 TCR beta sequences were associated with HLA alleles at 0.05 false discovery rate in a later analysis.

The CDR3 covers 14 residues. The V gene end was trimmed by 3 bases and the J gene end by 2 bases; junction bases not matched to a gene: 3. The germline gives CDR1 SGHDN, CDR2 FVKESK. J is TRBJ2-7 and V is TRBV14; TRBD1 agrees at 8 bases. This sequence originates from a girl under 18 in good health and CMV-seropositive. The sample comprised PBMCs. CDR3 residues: CASSHRTGPYEQYF. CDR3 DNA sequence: TGTGCCAGCAGCCATAGGACAGGGCCCTACGAGCAGTACTTC.